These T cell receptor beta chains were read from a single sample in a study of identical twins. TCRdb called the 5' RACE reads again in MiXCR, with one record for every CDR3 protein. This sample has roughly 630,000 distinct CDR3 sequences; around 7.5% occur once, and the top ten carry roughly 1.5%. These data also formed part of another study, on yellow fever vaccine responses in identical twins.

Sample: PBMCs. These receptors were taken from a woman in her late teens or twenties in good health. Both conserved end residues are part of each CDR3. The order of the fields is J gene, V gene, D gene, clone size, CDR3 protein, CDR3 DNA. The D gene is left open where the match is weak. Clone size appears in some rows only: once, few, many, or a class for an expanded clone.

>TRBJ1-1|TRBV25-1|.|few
CASSWDLGTEAFF
TGTGCCAGCAGTTGGGACCTTGGCACTGAAGCTTTCTTT
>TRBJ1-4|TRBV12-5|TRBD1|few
CASAVGRGTGEKLFF
TGTGCTAGTGCGGTGGGCCGGGGGACAGGTGAAAAACTGTTTTTT
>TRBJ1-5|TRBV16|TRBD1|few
CASTDRVDQPQHF
TGTGCCAGCACCGACAGGGTGGATCAGCCCCAGCATTTT
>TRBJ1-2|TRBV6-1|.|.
CASRDIDMAYGYTF
TGTGCCAGCAGGGACATAGATATGGCGTATGGCTACACCTTC
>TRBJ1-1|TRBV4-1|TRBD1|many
CASSRQGPNTEAFF
TGCGCCAGCAGCCGACAGGGGCCCAACACTGAAGCTTTCTTT
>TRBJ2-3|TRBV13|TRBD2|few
CASSSSAIPGLAGADTQYF
TGTGCCAGCAGTTCCTCCGCCATACCGGGACTAGCGGGAGCAGATACGCAGTATTTT
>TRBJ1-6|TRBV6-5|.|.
CASSYQNSPLHF
TGTGCCAGCAGTTACCAAAATTCACCCCTCCACTTT
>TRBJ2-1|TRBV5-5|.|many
CASRVGSAYNEQFF
TGTGCCAGCAGGGTGGGTAGCGCATACAATGAGCAGTTCTTC
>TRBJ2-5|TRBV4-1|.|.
CASSQGQQFQETQYF
TGCGCCAGCAGCCAAGGGCAACAGTTCCAAGAGACCCAGTACTTC
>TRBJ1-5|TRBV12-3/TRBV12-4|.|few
CASSTWRQPQHF
TGTGCCAGCAGTACCTGGAGGCAGCCCCAGCATTTT
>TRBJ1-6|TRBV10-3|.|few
CAISGSRDDSPLHF
TGTGCCATCAGTGGATCCCGGGACGACTCACCCCTCCACTTT
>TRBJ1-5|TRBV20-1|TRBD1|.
CSARDLRDRSDQPQHF
TGCAGTGCTAGAGACCTCCGGGACAGGAGCGATCAGCCCCAGCATTTT
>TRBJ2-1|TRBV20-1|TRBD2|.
CSATRGDEQFF
TGCAGTGCCACCCGGGGGGATGAGCAGTTCTTC
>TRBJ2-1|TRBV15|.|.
CATSMGGPSGSYNEQFF
TGTGCCACCAGCATGGGGGGGCCGAGCGGCTCCTACAATGAGCAGTTCTTC
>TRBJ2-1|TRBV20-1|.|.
CSARGEWGYNEQFF
TGCAGTGCTCGCGGGGAATGGGGTTACAATGAGCAGTTCTTC
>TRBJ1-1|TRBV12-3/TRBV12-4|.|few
CASRQNMNTEAFF
TGTGCCAGCAGGCAGAACATGAACACTGAAGCTTTCTTT
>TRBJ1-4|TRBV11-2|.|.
CASTPGPAGIGNEKLFF
TGTGCCAGCACCCCGGGGCCCGCGGGGATCGGTAATGAAAAACTGTTTTTT
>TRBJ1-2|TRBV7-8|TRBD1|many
CASSLEWDSSYGYTF
TGTGCCAGCAGCTTAGAATGGGACAGCTCCTATGGCTACACCTTC
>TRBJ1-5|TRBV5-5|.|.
CASSLNRDTYQPQHF
TGTGCCAGCAGCTTAAACCGGGACACTTATCAGCCCCAGCATTTT
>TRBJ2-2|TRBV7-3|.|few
CASSLGIPTLSGELFF
TGTGCCAGCAGCTTAGGAATACCAACATTATCCGGGGAGCTGTTTTTT
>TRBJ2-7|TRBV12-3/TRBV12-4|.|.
CASGDTYYEQYF
TGTGCCAGCGGGGACACGTACTACGAGCAGTACTTC
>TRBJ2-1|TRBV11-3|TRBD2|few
CASSQGRAGEREQFF
TGTGCCAGCAGCCAGGGTAGGGCGGGGGAAAGAGAGCAGTTCTTC
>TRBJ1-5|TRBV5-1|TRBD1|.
CASSPGQVDQPQHF
TGCGCCAGCAGCCCCGGACAGGTGGATCAGCCCCAGCATTTT
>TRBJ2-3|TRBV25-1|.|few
CASSESFLGGAKDTQYF
TGTGCCAGCAGTGAATCTTTTCTGGGGGGCGCCAAAGATACGCAGTATTTT
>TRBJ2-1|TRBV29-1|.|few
CSVEGRDFSYNEQFF
TGCAGCGTTGAAGGCCGGGATTTCTCCTACAATGAGCAGTTCTTC
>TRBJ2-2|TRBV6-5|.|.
CASSYSWWQGKNTGELFF
TGTGCCAGCAGTTACAGCTGGTGGCAGGGGAAAAACACCGGGGAGCTGTTTTTT
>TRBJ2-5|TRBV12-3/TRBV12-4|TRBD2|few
CASSFLAGESETQYF
TGTGCCAGCAGTTTTCTAGCGGGAGAGTCAGAGACCCAGTACTTC
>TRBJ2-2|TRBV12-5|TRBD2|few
CASALPGLAGSGELFF
TGTGCTAGTGCCCTCCCCGGACTAGCGGGATCCGGGGAGCTGTTTTTT
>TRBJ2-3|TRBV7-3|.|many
CASSLTEGADTQYF
TGTGCCAGCAGCTTAACGGAGGGAGCAGATACGCAGTATTTT
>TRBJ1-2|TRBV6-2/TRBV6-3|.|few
CASSSTGTYTF
TGTGCCAGCAGCTCGACAGGAACCTACACCTTC
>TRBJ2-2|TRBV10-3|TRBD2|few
CAISESGELAGAKDTGELFF
TGTGCCATCAGTGAGTCCGGAGAACTAGCGGGGGCCAAGGACACCGGGGAGCTGTTTTTT
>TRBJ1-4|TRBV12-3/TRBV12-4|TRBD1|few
CASSPGRTGGPEKLFF
TGTGCCAGCAGTCCCGGGCGGACAGGGGGACCTGAAAAACTGTTTTTT
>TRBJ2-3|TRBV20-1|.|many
CSAPPPTSTDTQYF
TGCAGTGCCCCCCCGCCTACTAGCACAGATACGCAGTATTTT
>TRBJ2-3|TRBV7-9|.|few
CASTMRRLALTDTQYF
TGTGCCAGCACCATGAGGAGGCTAGCGCTCACAGATACGCAGTATTTT
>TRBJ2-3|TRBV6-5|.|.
CASSSRGRGVADTQYF
TGTGCCAGCAGTTCAAGGGGCAGGGGAGTCGCAGATACGCAGTATTTT
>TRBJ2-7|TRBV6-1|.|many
CASSEAVPLAGFGYEQYF
TGTGCCAGCAGTGAAGCAGTTCCACTGGCGGGGTTCGGGTACGAGCAGTACTTC
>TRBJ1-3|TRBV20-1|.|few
CSARATWEGSGNTIYF
TGCAGTGCTAGAGCAACATGGGAAGGCTCTGGAAACACCATATATTTT
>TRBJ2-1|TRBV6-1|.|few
CASSEPADYNEQFF
TGTGCCAGCAGTGAACCGGCGGACTACAATGAGCAGTTCTTC
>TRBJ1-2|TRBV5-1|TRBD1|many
CASSRGQGNGYTF
TGCGCCAGCAGTCGCGGACAGGGGAATGGCTACACCTTC
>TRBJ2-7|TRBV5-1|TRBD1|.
CASSQDRLTKYYEQYF
TGCGCCAGCAGCCAGGACAGGTTGACCAAATACTACGAGCAGTACTTC
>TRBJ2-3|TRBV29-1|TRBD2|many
CSVDGVWGLAGGRSTDTQYF
TGCAGCGTTGATGGAGTCTGGGGACTAGCGGGGGGCCGAAGCACAGATACGCAGTATTTT
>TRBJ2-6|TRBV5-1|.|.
CASSLGGASGANVLTF
TGCGCCAGCAGCTTGGGAGGGGCTTCTGGGGCCAACGTCCTGACTTTC
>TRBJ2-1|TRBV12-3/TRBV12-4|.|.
CASSFEGGAYNEQFF
TGTGCCAGCAGTTTTGAGGGGGGGGCTTACAATGAGCAGTTCTTC
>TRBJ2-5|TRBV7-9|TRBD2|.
CASSSSRGGEETQYF
TGTGCCAGCAGCTCTTCGCGGGGGGGCGAAGAGACCCAGTACTTC
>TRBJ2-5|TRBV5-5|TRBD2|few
CASSPHTSGGQETQYF
TGTGCCAGCAGCCCACACACTAGCGGGGGGCAAGAGACCCAGTACTTC
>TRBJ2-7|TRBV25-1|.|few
CASSELGQGPPYEQYF
TGTGCCAGCAGTGAATTAGGGCAGGGGCCCCCCTACGAGCAGTACTTC
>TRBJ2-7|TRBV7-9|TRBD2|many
CASSPTGTSNEQYF
TGTGCCAGCAGCCCAACCGGGACTAGTAACGAGCAGTACTTC
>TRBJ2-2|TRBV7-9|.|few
CASSLVIRPGELFF
TGTGCCAGCAGCTTAGTTATTCGCCCCGGGGAGCTGTTTTTT
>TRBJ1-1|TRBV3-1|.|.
CASSQDGPSIRGTEAFF
TGTGCCAGCAGCCAAGATGGGCCATCCATTCGGGGGACTGAAGCTTTCTTT
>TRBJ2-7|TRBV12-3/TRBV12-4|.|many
CASSLGQLYEQYF
TGTGCCAGCAGTTTAGGACAGCTCTACGAGCAGTACTTC
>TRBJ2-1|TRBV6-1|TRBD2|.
CASSDSGGASNEQFF
TGTGCCAGCTCGGATAGCGGGGGGGCCTCAAATGAGCAGTTCTTC
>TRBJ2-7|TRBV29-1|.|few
CSVERDHEQYF
TGCAGCGTTGAGAGGGACCACGAGCAGTACTTC
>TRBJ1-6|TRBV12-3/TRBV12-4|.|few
CASSITRDSPLHF
TGTGCCAGCAGTATCACGAGAGATTCACCCCTCCACTTT
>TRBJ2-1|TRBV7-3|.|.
CASSLMASESSYNEQFF
TGTGCCAGCAGCTTAATGGCTAGCGAGAGCTCCTACAATGAGCAGTTCTTC
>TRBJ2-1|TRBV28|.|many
CASSFLGGSSYNEQFF
TGTGCCAGCAGTTTCTTAGGGGGGAGCTCCTACAATGAGCAGTTCTTC
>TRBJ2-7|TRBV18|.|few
CASSEPQPPYEQYF
TGTGCCAGCTCAGAACCCCAGCCTCCCTACGAGCAGTACTTC
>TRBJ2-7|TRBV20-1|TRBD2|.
CSARAGLAGVLEQYF
TGCAGTGCTAGAGCGGGACTAGCGGGAGTTCTCGAGCAGTACTTC
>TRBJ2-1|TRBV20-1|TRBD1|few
CSARIGAGGYDNEQFF
TGCAGTGCTAGAATTGGGGCAGGGGGCTATGACAATGAGCAGTTCTTC
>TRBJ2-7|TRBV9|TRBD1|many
CASSPGTGFEQYF
TGTGCCAGCAGCCCCGGGACAGGGTTCGAGCAGTACTTC